The rows below give T cell receptor beta chains drawn from one sample of a study of T cell changes during pregnancy in multiple sclerosis. The data were produced by immunoSEQ multiplex PCR, yet TCRdb's version contains in-frame clones alone and is incomplete. The data show approximately 130,000 clones, roughly 92% seen once. Sequenced material: peripheral blood, taken before pregnancy. Source of these receptors: a female donor with multiple sclerosis, enrolled in a pregnancy study. The CDR3 runs from the conserved cysteine through the conserved F or W. Each record gives: J gene, V gene, D gene, clone size, CDR3 protein, CDR3 DNA. A D gene is named only where the DNA matches it firmly. Part of the rows lack a size; the others show once, few, many or a class for expanded clones.

>TRBJ2-3|TRBV19|NA|NA
CASKGQFDTQYF
TGTGCCAGTAAAGGACAGTTCGATACGCAGTATTTT
>TRBJ1-1|TRBV28|TRBD1|NA
CASSLWDRGTEAFF
TGTGCCAGCAGTTTATGGGACAGGGGGACTGAAGCTTTCTTT
>TRBJ1-2|TRBV27|TRBD1|NA
CASSGDRVNGYTF
TGTGCCAGCAGTGGGGACAGGGTCAATGGCTACACCTTC
>TRBJ2-1|TRBV28|NA|NA
CASSFRGGLPNEQFF
TGTGCCAGCAGTTTTAGGGGGGGCCTCCCTAATGAGCAGTTCTTC
>TRBJ1-1|TRBV5-1|TRBD1|NA
CASSQGENTEAFF
TGCGCCAGCAGTCAGGGGGAAAACACTGAAGCTTTCTTT
>TRBJ2-5|TRBV7-6|NA|NA
CASSLVESETQYF
TGTGCCAGCAGCTTAGTTGAGTCAGAGACCCAGTACTTC
>TRBJ1-1|TRBV6-1|TRBD1|NA
CAYETGGNTEAFF
TGTGCCTATGAGACAGGGGGGAACACTGAAGCTTTCTTT
>TRBJ1-1|TRBV27|TRBD1|NA
CASSFRGTVNTEAFF
TGTGCCAGCAGTTTCAGGGGGACGGTGAACACTGAAGCTTTCTTT
>TRBJ1-6|TRBV9|NA|NA
CASSVDDRHTYNSPLHF
TGTGCCAGCAGCGTAGACGATCGACACACCTATAATTCACCCCTCCACTTT
>TRBJ2-7|TRBV10-3|TRBD1|NA
CAISEYGTALGYEQYF
TGTGCCATCAGTGAGTATGGGACAGCCCTCGGATACGAGCAGTACTTC
>TRBJ2-5|TRBV15|TRBD1|NA
CATSRGDRGQETQYF
TGTGCCACCAGCAGAGGGGACAGGGGACAAGAGACCCAGTACTTC
>TRBJ2-7|TRBV19|TRBD2|few
CASSIIAGIAYEQYF
TGTGCCAGTAGTATCATAGCGGGAATCGCCTACGAGCAGTACTTC
>TRBJ2-2|TRBV5-1|TRBD1|NA
CASGEDRGTGELFF
TGCGCCAGCGGAGAGGACAGGGGGACCGGGGAGCTGTTTTTT
>TRBJ1-5|TRBV5-1|NA|NA
CASSPTGLWDNQPQHF
TGCGCCAGCAGCCCGACAGGCCTGTGGGACAATCAGCCCCAGCATTTT
>TRBJ2-2|TRBV6-1|TRBD2|NA
CASKPGLAPGELFF
TGTGCCAGTAAACCGGGACTAGCTCCCGGGGAGCTGTTTTTT
>TRBJ1-1|TRBV30|TRBD1|NA
CAWSEGQGEGGTEAFF
TGTGCCTGGAGTGAGGGACAGGGTGAAGGGGGCACTGAAGCTTTCTTT
>TRBJ2-3|TRBV5-6|TRBD2|NA
CASSRRLAGGQDTQYF
TGTGCCAGCAGCCGAAGACTAGCGGGGGGGCAAGATACGCAGTATTTT
>TRBJ2-2|TRBV10-2|TRBD1|NA
CATLRSVGQGGGELFF
TGCGCCACCCTAAGGTCCGTAGGACAGGGAGGCGGGGAGCTGTTTTTT
>TRBJ2-7|TRBV6-5|TRBD2|NA
CASRGIAGQSYEQYF
TGTGCCAGCAGGGGAATAGCGGGACAATCCTACGAGCAGTACTTC
>TRBJ1-6|TRBV15|NA|NA
CATSSDLNSPLHF
TGTGCCACCAGCAGCGACTTGAATTCACCCCTCCACTTT
>TRBJ2-5|TRBV7-7|NA|NA
CASSYGSQETQYF
TGTGCCAGCAGCTACGGGTCCCAAGAGACCCAGTACTTC
>TRBJ1-1|TRBV7-8|NA|once
CASSLGGGPAVMNTEAFF
TGTGCCAGCAGCTTAGGGGGGGGGCCCGCGGTTATGAACACTGAAGCTTTCTTT
>TRBJ2-2|TRBV5-1|TRBD2|NA
CASSFGLAGGPSGELFF
TGCGCCAGCAGCTTTGGACTAGCGGGAGGGCCGAGCGGGGAGCTGTTTTTT
>TRBJ1-1|TRBV10-3|NA|NA
CAISAPGDTEAFF
TGTGCCATCAGTGCCCCGGGGGACACTGAAGCTTTCTTT
>TRBJ1-5|TRBV25-1|NA|few
CASNGGDQPQHF
TGTGCCAGCAATGGGGGGGATCAGCCCCAGCATTTT
>TRBJ2-7|TRBV5-6|TRBD1|NA
CASSTKDRGAYEQYF
TGTGCCAGCAGCACCAAGGACAGGGGGGCCTACGAGCAGTACTTC
>TRBJ2-7|TRBV6-5|TRBD2|NA
CASSWERGVYEQYF
TGTGCCAGCAGTTGGGAGCGGGGGGTCTACGAGCAGTACTTC